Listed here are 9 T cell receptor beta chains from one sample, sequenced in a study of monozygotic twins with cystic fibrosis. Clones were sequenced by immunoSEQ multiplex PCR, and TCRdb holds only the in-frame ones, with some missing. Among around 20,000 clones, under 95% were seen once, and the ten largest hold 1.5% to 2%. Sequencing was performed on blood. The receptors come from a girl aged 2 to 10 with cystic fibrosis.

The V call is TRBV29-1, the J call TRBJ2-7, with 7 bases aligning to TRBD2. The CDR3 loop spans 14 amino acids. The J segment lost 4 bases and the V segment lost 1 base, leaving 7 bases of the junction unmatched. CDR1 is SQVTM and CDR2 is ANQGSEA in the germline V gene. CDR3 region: CSVEGSGTAYEQYF. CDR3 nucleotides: TGCAGCGTTGAAGGGAGCGGGACGGCTTACGAGCAGTACTTC.

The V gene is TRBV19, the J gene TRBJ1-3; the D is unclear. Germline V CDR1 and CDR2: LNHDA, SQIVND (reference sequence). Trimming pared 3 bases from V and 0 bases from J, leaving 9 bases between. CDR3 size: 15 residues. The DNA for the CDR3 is TGTGCCAGTAGTATGGGGTCCGTCTCTGGAAACACCATATATTTT. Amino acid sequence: CASSMGSVSGNTIYF.

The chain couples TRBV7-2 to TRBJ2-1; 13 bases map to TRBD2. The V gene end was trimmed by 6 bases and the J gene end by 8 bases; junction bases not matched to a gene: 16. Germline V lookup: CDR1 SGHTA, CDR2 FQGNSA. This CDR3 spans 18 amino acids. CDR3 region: CASSFPPLLAGGKDEQFF. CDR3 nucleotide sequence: TGTGCCAGCAGTTTCCCCCCATTACTAGCGGGAGGGAAAGATGAGCAGTTCTTC.

The CDR3 nucleotides are TGTGCCAGCAGCTCCCCCCGGGGGCGGTCCTACAATGAGCAGTTCTTC. It yields the protein CASSSPRGRSYNEQFF. This chain joins TRBV7-9 and TRBJ2-1; D might be TRBD1 or TRBD2, each matching 6 bases. The germline CDR1 and CDR2 sequences are SEHNR and FQNEAQ (reference sequence). Trimming removed 4 bases at V and 1 base at J, with 14 bases between. The CDR3 loop spans 16 amino acids.

CDR3 amino acids: CASSLLQYYGYTF. DNA for the CDR3: TGTGCCAGCAGCTTACTACAGTACTATGGCTACACCTTC. The chain employs TRBV7-9 and TRBJ1-2; D gene unclear. V was cut by 2 bases and J by 3 bases, with 7 bases left in between. The germline gives CDR1 SEHNR, CDR2 FQNEAQ (reference sequence). The CDR3 runs 13 residues. The entire variable domain, with the rest obtained from reference TRBV7-9 and TRBJ1-2, is as follows: DTGVSQNPRHKITKRGQNVTFRCDPISEHNRLYWYRQTLGQGPEFLTYFQNEAQLEKSRLLSDRFSAERPKGSFSTLEIQRTEQGDSAMYLCASSLLQYYGYTFGSGTRLTVV.

Written as DNA, the CDR3 is TGCGCCAGCAGCCAAGATCTTGAGGCTACTACCGAGCAGTACTTC. Translated, it gives CASSQDLEATTEQYF. This chain links TRBV4-3 with TRBJ2-7; D not certain. CDR1 is LGHNA, CDR2 YSLEER, per germline. This CDR3 has 15 residues. V was clipped by 0 bases and J by 6 bases, with 15 bases between them.

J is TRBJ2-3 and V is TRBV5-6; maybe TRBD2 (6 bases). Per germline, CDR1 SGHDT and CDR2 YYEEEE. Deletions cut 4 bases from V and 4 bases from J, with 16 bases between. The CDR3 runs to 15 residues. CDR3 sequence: CASSLGGGEADTQYF. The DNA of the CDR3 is TGTGCCAGCAGCCTGGGAGGAGGGGAAGCAGATACGCAGTATTTT.

CDR3 protein: CASSWSGGEAETQYF. The CDR3 coding sequence is TGTGCCAGCAGCTGGTCGGGGGGCGAGGCGGAGACCCAGTACTTC. V is TRBV7-2 and J is TRBJ2-5, with D possibly matching TRBD2 (7 bases). The CDR3 totals 15 residues. V lost 4 bases to trimming and J lost 5 bases, with 17 bases between them. Germline V gene sequence: CDR1 SGHTA, CDR2 FQGNSA.

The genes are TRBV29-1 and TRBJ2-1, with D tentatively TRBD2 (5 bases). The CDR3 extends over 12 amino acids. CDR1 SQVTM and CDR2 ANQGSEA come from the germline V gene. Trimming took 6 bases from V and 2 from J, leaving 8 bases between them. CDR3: CSVPLAYNEQFF. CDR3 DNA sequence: TGCAGCGTGCCACTAGCCTACAATGAGCAGTTCTTC.